This entry concerns a single TCR beta chain. During active infection, Seattle patients enrolled and were then monitored through disease. Libraries were prepared by immunoSEQ multiplex PCR; TCRdb keeps only in-frame clonotypes and omits some of them. The data contain about 260,000 clones, 80% to 90% of them singletons. CDR1 and CDR2 from the germline V gene are KGHDR and SFDVKD. The CDR3 consists of 13 residues. Trimming left V 5 bases short and J 0 bases short, with 3 bases between. The record originates from a study of blood T cell repertoires in COVID-19. About the study: PBMCs, B-cell-depleted T cells, or T cells provided the cDNA or gDNA that made up the material.

The chain uses TRBV24-1 and TRBJ2-2; D remains unclear. The TCR originated in a woman in her 70s with COVID-19, enrolled during active disease. Sequencing was done on a sample of peripheral blood. The CDR3 spells CATSGPNTGELFF. CDR3 DNA: TGTGCCACCAGTGGGCCGAACACCGGGGAGCTGTTTTTT.